This T cell receptor (beta chain) was observed in a study of blood T cell repertoires in COVID-19. The CDR3 sequence is 13 residues long. V shed 7 bases, J shed 7 bases, and the junction held 5 bases outside the gene matches. Germline lookup yields CDR1 SGHAT and CDR2 FQNNGV. Recruits, aged roughly 18 to 100 years, lived in 20 to 30 US areas. Donors were grouped by their self-reported clinical history. The method was immunoSEQ multiplex PCR; TCRdb's version includes in-frame clones alone and lacks a portion of them. Here the sample spans roughly 240,000 clones, roughly 82% being singletons. This receptor was taken from a woman aged 50 to 60 who had recovered from COVID-19. Sequenced input: PBMCs or T cells enriched from blood (not recorded which). The chain recombines TRBV11-2 with TRBJ1-4; 8 nucleotides match TRBD1. CDR3: CASTQGASEKLFF. In nucleotides, the CDR3 is TGTGCCAGCACTCAGGGGGCAAGTGAAAAACTGTTTTTT. The whole variable domain, remainder taken from reference TRBV11-2 and TRBJ1-4, is EAGVAQSPRYKIIEKRQSVAFWCNPISGHATLYWYQQILGQGPKLLIQFQNNGVVDDSQLPKDRFSAERLKGVDSTLKIQPAKLEDSAVYLCASTQGASEKLFFGSGTQLSVL.